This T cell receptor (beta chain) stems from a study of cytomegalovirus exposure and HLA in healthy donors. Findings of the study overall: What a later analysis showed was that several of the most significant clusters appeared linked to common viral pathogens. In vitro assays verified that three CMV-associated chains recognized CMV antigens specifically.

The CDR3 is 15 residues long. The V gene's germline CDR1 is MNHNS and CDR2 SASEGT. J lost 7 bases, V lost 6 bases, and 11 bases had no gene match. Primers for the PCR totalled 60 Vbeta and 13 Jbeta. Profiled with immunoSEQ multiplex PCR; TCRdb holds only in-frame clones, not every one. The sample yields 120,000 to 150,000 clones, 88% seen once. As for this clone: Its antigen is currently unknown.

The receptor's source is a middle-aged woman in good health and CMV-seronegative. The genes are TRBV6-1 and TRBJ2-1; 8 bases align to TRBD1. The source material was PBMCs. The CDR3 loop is CASRQGTGPINEQFF. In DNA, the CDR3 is TGTGCCAGCAGACAAGGGACAGGCCCTATTAATGAGCAGTTCTTC.